The sample holds many counts of the clone carrying this TCR beta chain. Germline lookup yields CDR1 SGHRS and CDR2 YFSETQ. CDR3 length equals 14 residues. Trimming took off 5 bases at V and 0 bases at J, with 11 bases between the two ends. These data come from a study of patients and donors after allogeneic stem cell transplantation. TCRdb itself ran the RT-PCR reads through MiXCR, one entry per CDR3 protein. The data show about 960,000 distinct CDR3 sequences, 15% to 20% seen once. The receptor was derived from a human donor who was either an allogeneic HSCT recipient or a stem cell or donor lymphocyte infusion donor (not recorded which). It is not recorded whose cells these are; they may come from a transplant donor. The chain combines TRBV5-1 with TRBJ1-1; D possibly corresponds to TRBD1 (6 bases). Sequencing used blood, either unsorted or a sorted T cell fraction (not recorded which). Here the CDR3 DNA reads TGCGCCAGCAGACCGGACAGCTTGAACACTGAAGCTTTCTTT. It yields the protein CASRPDSLNTEAFF. Looking up the rest from reference TRBV5-1 and TRBJ1-1 gives the full variable domain: KAGVTQTPRYLIKTRGQQVTLSCSPISGHRSVSWYQQTPGQGLQFLFEYFSETQRNKGNFPGRFSGRQFSNSRSEMNVSTLELGDSALYLCASRPDSLNTEAFFGQGTRLTVV.